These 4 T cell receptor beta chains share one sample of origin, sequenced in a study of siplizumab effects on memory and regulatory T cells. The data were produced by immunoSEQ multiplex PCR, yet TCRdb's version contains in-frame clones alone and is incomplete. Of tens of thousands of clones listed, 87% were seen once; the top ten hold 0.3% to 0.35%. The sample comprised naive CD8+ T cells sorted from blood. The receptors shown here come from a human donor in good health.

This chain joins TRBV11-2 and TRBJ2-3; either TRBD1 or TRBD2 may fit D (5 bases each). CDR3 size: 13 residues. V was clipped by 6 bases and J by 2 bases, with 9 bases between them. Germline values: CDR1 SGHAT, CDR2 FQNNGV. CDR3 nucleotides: TGTGCCAGCAGGGGACGGAACACAGATACGCAGTATTTT. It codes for CASRGRNTDTQYF.

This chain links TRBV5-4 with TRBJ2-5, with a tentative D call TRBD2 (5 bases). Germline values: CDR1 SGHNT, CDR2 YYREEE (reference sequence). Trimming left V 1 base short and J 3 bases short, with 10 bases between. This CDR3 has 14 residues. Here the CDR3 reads CASSLIAGEETQYF. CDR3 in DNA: TGTGCCAGCAGCTTGATCGCGGGTGAAGAGACCCAGTACTTC.

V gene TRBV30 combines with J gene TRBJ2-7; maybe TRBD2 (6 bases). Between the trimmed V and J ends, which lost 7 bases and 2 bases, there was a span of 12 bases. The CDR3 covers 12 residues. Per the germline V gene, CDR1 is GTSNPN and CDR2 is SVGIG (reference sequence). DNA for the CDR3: TGTGCCTTCAACGGACTACCCTACGAGCAGTACTTC. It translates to CAFNGLPYEQYF.

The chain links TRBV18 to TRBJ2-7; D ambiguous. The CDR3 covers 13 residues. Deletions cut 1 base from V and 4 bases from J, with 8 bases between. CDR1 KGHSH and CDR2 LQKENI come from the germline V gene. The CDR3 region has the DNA TGTGCCAGCTCACCACGGGGTGGGTACGAGCAGTACTTC. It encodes CASSPRGGYEQYF.